The T cell receptor (beta chain) described here comes from a study of blood T cells in healthy people across ages. The CDR3 covers 15 residues. Germline CDR1 is ENHRY and CDR2 is SYGVKD. Note on this clonotype: One junction end does not reproduce the germline sequence, and a read error may be involved.

The use of a sample-barcoded 5' primer and a J-beta primer mix characterized a second PCR of about 7 to 12 cycles. In TCRdb, the 5' RACE reads were re-called with MiXCR into one record per CDR3 protein. Of hundreds of thousands of distinct CDR3 sequences in the sample, 20% to 25% are singletons; the top ten hold 9.4%. The sample was also reused in another study, on T cells of mothers and their children.

This receptor was taken from a boy aged 5 to 17 in good health. Sample: blood. J is TRBJ2-7 and V is TRBV10-3; D might be TRBD2 (6 bases). The chain's CDR3 is CAIRELGEARYEQYF. The CDR3 bases are TGTGCCATCAGGGAGTTGGGGGAGGCGCGTTACGAGCAGTACTTC.